The rows below give T cell receptor beta chains drawn from one sample of a study of spatial heterogeneity in lung cancer. One entry per CDR3 protein, called by TCRdb with MiXCR from the 5' RACE reads. The sample records about 14,000 distinct CDR3 sequences, roughly a tenth being singletons. Sample: PBMCs, taken at surgery. The receptors shown here come from a male donor with early-stage non-small cell lung cancer. Each CDR3 is given with its conserved first and last residue. A D gene is named only where the DNA matches it firmly. Some rows have no size entry. The others give once, few or many, or a class for an expanded clone.

CDR3: CASSPLPSGTETQYF
DNA: TGTGCCAGCTCACCACTGCCTAGCGGGACGGAGACCCAGTACTTC
V: TRBV18
D: TRBD2
size: many
J: TRBJ2-5

CDR3: CASSFNTRGSGELFF
DNA: TGCGCCAGCAGCTTTAACACGCGGGGGTCCGGGGAGCTGTTTTTT
V: TRBV5-1
D: TRBD2
size: -
J: TRBJ2-2

CDR3: CASTSTRARATEQYF
DNA: TGTGCCAGCACCTCGACGAGGGCGAGGGCCACCGAGCAGTACTTC
V: TRBV28
D: -
size: many
J: TRBJ2-7

CDR3: CASTLPKRGTTDTQYF
DNA: TGTGCCAGCACCCTTCCCAAGCGGGGGACCACAGATACGCAGTATTTT
V: TRBV7-2
D: TRBD2
size: -
J: TRBJ2-3

CDR3: CSARDDGNTIYF
DNA: TGCAGTGCTAGAGACGATGGCAACACCATATATTTT
V: TRBV20-1
D: -
size: many
J: TRBJ1-3

CDR3: CASSFDRERADTQYF
DNA: TGTGCCAGCAGTTTTGACAGGGAGAGGGCAGATACGCAGTATTTT
V: TRBV27
D: TRBD1
size: many
J: TRBJ2-3

CDR3: CSAQDRGESYEQYF
DNA: TGCAGTGCTCAGGACAGGGGAGAATCCTACGAGCAGTACTTC
V: TRBV20-1
D: TRBD1
size: many
J: TRBJ2-7

CDR3: CASSSAGTGVAKNIQYF
DNA: TGTGCCAGTAGTTCCGCCGGGACAGGGGTAGCCAAAAACATTCAGTACTTC
V: TRBV19
D: TRBD1
size: -
J: TRBJ2-4

CDR3: CASSYPGQGREKLFF
DNA: TGTGCCAGCAGTTACCCCGGACAGGGAAGAGAAAAACTGTTTTTT
V: TRBV6-6
D: TRBD1
size: many
J: TRBJ1-4

CDR3: CASSIGDGETQYF
DNA: TGTGCCAGTAGTATAGGGGATGGGGAGACCCAGTACTTC
V: TRBV19
D: -
size: few
J: TRBJ2-5

CDR3: CASSRPAGGEKYF
DNA: TGTGCCAGCAGCCGTCCAGCGGGAGGGGAAAAGTACTTC
V: TRBV6-2/TRBV6-3
D: TRBD2
size: medium-sized
J: TRBJ2-7

CDR3: CASSPPRAGGEQYF
DNA: TGTGCCAGCAGCCCCCCAAGAGCGGGAGGCGAGCAGTACTTC
V: TRBV28
D: TRBD2
size: medium-sized
J: TRBJ2-7

CDR3: CASSPNIDTQYF
DNA: TGCGCCAGCAGCCCGAATATAGATACGCAGTATTTT
V: TRBV5-1
D: -
size: many
J: TRBJ2-3

CDR3: CASSLLLGSGLYNEQFF
DNA: TGCGCCAGCAGCCTCCTTCTGGGGAGCGGACTTTACAATGAGCAGTTCTTC
V: TRBV4-1
D: -
size: many
J: TRBJ2-1

CDR3: CSGQGSYNEQFF
DNA: TGCAGCGGGCAGGGGTCCTACAATGAGCAGTTCTTC
V: TRBV29-1
D: -
size: few
J: TRBJ2-1

CDR3: CSAYTGGGTDTQYF
DNA: TGCAGTGCATATACGGGAGGCGGGACAGATACGCAGTATTTT
V: TRBV20-1
D: TRBD2
size: many
J: TRBJ2-3

CDR3: CASSLASGYNEQFF
DNA: TGTGCCAGCAGCTTAGCTAGCGGATACAATGAGCAGTTCTTC
V: TRBV7-9
D: -
size: many
J: TRBJ2-1

CDR3: CATGTSGTYEQYF
DNA: TGTGCCACCGGGACTAGCGGGACCTACGAGCAGTACTTC
V: TRBV14
D: TRBD2
size: medium-sized
J: TRBJ2-7

CDR3: CASSRTSGTDTQYF
DNA: TGTGCCAGCAGCAGGACTAGCGGCACAGATACGCAGTATTTT
V: TRBV5-8
D: TRBD2
size: medium-sized
J: TRBJ2-3

CDR3: CASSPPGGQDYEQYF
DNA: TGTGCCAGCAGCCCCCCCGGGGGGCAAGACTACGAGCAGTACTTC
V: TRBV7-9
D: -
size: -
J: TRBJ2-7

CDR3: CASSLVPNEQFF
DNA: TGCGCCAGCAGCTTAGTCCCCAATGAGCAGTTCTTC
V: TRBV5-1
D: -
size: many
J: TRBJ2-1

CDR3: CAISERSSYNSPLHF
DNA: TGTGCCATCAGTGAACGGAGCTCCTATAATTCACCCCTCCACTTT
V: TRBV10-3
D: -
size: many
J: TRBJ1-6

CDR3: CSARVPLDPGNEQFF
DNA: TGCAGTGCTAGAGTTCCCCTAGACCCCGGGAATGAGCAGTTCTTC
V: TRBV20-1
D: -
size: few
J: TRBJ2-1